The 20 T cell receptor beta chains in this list originate from one sample, sequenced in a study of long-term antiretroviral therapy in people with HIV. Runs used v3.0 of the immunoSEQ assay and were done at survey level. Sequencing used immunoSEQ multiplex PCR; TCRdb keeps in-frame clones, though not all of them. Here the sample spans 20,000 to 25,000 clones, roughly 88% being singletons. Sequenced here: unsorted PBMCs, sampled 0.6 years after starting antiretroviral therapy. The source of these receptors is a man aged 55 to 70 with HIV.

This chain joins TRBV7-2 and TRBJ2-1; no clear D gene. Germline CDR1 and CDR2: SGHTA and FQGNSA. Trimming removed 8 bases from V and 0 bases from J, with 14 bases in between. CDR3 length: 15 residues. The CDR3 region has the DNA TGTGCCAGCTCTAACTTTGCTAGCTCCTACAATGAGCAGTTCTTC. It codes for CASSNFASSYNEQFF.

The rearrangement links TRBV19 to TRBJ2-2; 13 nucleotides match TRBD2. V lost 5 bases and J lost 0; bases outside the gene matches: 6. Germline CDR1 and CDR2: LNHDA and SQIVND (reference sequence). CDR3 length equals 18 residues. For the CDR3, the DNA is TGTGCCAGTAGTCCGGGACTAGCGGGACCCGCGAACACCGGGGAGCTGTTTTTT. Protein: CASSPGLAGPANTGELFF.

The chain has TRBV5-1 and TRBJ2-3; perhaps TRBD2 as D (7 bases). The CDR3 sequence is 17 residues long. The V end was cut by 0 bases, the J end by 3 bases, with 17 bases between. The germline gives CDR1 SGHRS, CDR2 YFSETQ. The CDR3 bases are TGCGCCAGCAGCTTGGCCCGGGGGGCCGCGGGTACAGATACGCAGTATTTT. It is translated as CASSLARGAAGTDTQYF.

The CDR3: CASSESTRRGLTEAFF. For the CDR3, the DNA is TGCGCCAGCAGTGAGTCGACTCGTCGGGGCCTCACTGAAGCTTTCTTT. The rearrangement uses TRBV10-1 and TRBJ1-1, with D maybe TRBD1 (5 bases). Looked up from germline, CDR1 is WNHNN and CDR2 is SYGVQD (reference sequence). This CDR3 is 16 amino acids long. Trimming left V 0 bases short and J 4 bases short, with 15 bases between.

This clone has only a few counts. V and J are TRBV6-4 and TRBJ1-1; TRBD1 might be the D (5 bases). This CDR3 has 14 residues. In germline, CDR1 is MRHNA, CDR2 SNTAGT. Trimming took 6 bases from V and 1 from J, leaving 12 bases between them. The CDR3 DNA sequence: TGTGCCAGCAGGGGGGAACCCCAGAACACTGAAGCTTTCTTT. This gives the protein CASRGEPQNTEAFF.

This clone was found once. The CDR3 loop is CASSPLSGRGNQPQHF. In DNA, the CDR3 is TGTGCCAGCTCACCACTTTCGGGGAGAGGGAATCAGCCCCAGCATTTT. V gene TRBV18 combines with J gene TRBJ1-5; D remains ambiguous. The V gene lost 1 base and the J gene lost 4 bases, with 14 bases spanning the gap. There are 16 residues in the CDR3. Germline CDR1 is KGHSH and CDR2 is LQKENI. Using reference TRBV18 and TRBJ1-5 for the parts outside the CDR3, the full variable domain is NAGVMQNPRHLVRRRGQEARLRCSPMKGHSHVYWYRQLPEEGLKFMVYLQKENIIDESGMPKERFSAEFPKEGPSILRIQQVVRGDSAAYFCASSPLSGRGNQPQHFGDGTRLSIL.

The V gene is TRBV5-1, the J gene TRBJ1-5; perhaps TRBD1 as D (5 bases). CDR1 and CDR2 from the germline V gene are SGHRS and YFSETQ. The CDR3 spans 16 residues. Trimming took 4 bases from V and 1 from J, leaving 15 bases between them. The CDR3 loop is CASSPGQGGSNQPQHF. The CDR3 nucleotides read TGCGCCAGCAGCCCCGGCCAGGGTGGGAGCAATCAGCCCCAGCATTTT.

The sample holds one count of this clone. The chain links TRBV25-1 to TRBJ2-7; D is unclear. Trimming shortened V by 1 base and J by 0 bases, and 4 bases separated the two germline ends. The CDR3 runs to 13 residues. The germline gives CDR1 MGHDK, CDR2 SYGVNS. CDR3 residues: CASSESSSYEQYF. CDR3 DNA sequence: TGTGCCAGCAGTGAATCGAGCTCCTACGAGCAGTACTTC.

The gene calls are TRBV5-1 and TRBJ2-5, with D unresolved. The length of the CDR3 is 13 residues. V was clipped by 2 bases and J by 4 bases, with 9 bases between them. The germline V gene encodes CDR1 SGHRS and CDR2 YFSETQ. Here the CDR3 DNA reads TGCGCCAGCAGCTTCAGTCCCGGAGAGACCCAGTACTTC. Its translation: CASSFSPGETQYF.

V is TRBV7-9 and J is TRBJ2-1; 8 nucleotides match TRBD1. V trimming: 4 bases; J trimming: 14 bases; junction bases outside the gene matches: 4. Germline assignment: CDR1 SEHNR and CDR2 FQNEAQ (reference sequence). The length of the CDR3 is 11 residues. The DNA for the CDR3 is TGTGCCAGCAGCTCCGGACAGGGTGAGTTCTTC. Translation gives CASSSGQGEFF.

V is TRBV10-3 and J is TRBJ1-5, with 7 bases lining up with TRBD1. This CDR3 has 13 amino acids. V shed 8 bases, J shed 6 bases, and the junction held 7 bases outside the gene matches. CDR1 ENHRY and CDR2 SYGVKD come from the germline V gene. CDR3 sequence reads: CAIHDRVGQPQHF. The CDR3 DNA is TGTGCCATCCACGACAGGGTCGGTCAGCCCCAGCATTTT.

The chain has TRBV10-3 and TRBJ2-1; no definite D call. CDR1 is ENHRY, CDR2 SYGVKD, per germline. The CDR3 spans 14 residues. With 8 bases removed from V and 4 bases from J, the gap between germline ends came to 15 bases. CDR3 sequence reads: CAIAEWGSYNEQFF. The CDR3 coding sequence is TGTGCCATCGCCGAGTGGGGATCATACAATGAGCAGTTCTTC.

The table lists this clone with a count of one. The chain employs TRBV29-1 and TRBJ2-2, with D perhaps TRBD1 (6 bases). Germline V lookup: CDR1 SQVTM, CDR2 ANQGSEA. V lost 6 bases to trimming and J lost 7 bases, with 21 bases between them. The CDR3 sequence is 15 residues long. CDR3: CSVSGNGGAVGELFF. The DNA for the CDR3 is TGCAGCGTCTCAGGAAATGGGGGCGCGGTCGGGGAGCTGTTTTTT.

This sequence joins TRBV6-5 and TRBJ2-3, with 7 bases lining up with TRBD2. The junction had 5 bases not matched to a gene; V was cut back by 0 bases and J by 2 bases. Germline CDR1 is MNHEY and CDR2 is SVGAGI. The CDR3 extends over 16 amino acids. The CDR3 protein is CASSYSPGLHTDTQYF. The DNA for the CDR3 is TGTGCCAGCAGTTACTCCCCGGGACTACACACAGATACGCAGTATTTT.

The chain links TRBV5-1 to TRBJ2-2; 10 nucleotides align to TRBD1. The CDR3 totals 18 residues. Germline V lookup: CDR1 SGHRS, CDR2 YFSETQ. After removal of 0 bases from V and 7 bases from J, the junction contained 12 bases not matched to a gene. DNA for the CDR3: TGCGCCAGCAGCTTGGTGTCTCCGGGACAGGGGTTCGGCGGGGAGCTGTTTTTT. Its translation is CASSLVSPGQGFGGELFF.

The rearrangement joins TRBV9 to TRBJ2-2; maybe TRBD1 (6 bases). V was shortened by 0 bases and J by 5 bases, with 17 bases between the two germline ends. This CDR3 has 17 residues. Germline V gene lookup returns CDR1 SGDLS and CDR2 YYNGEE. The CDR3 sequence: CASSVEGVPGWTGELFF. The CDR3, as DNA: TGTGCCAGCAGCGTAGAGGGGGTACCGGGTTGGACCGGGGAGCTGTTTTTT.

CDR3 sequence (DNA): TGTGCCAGTAGCCCAGGCGGCGGACTCAAAGGGGAGACCCAGTACTTC. Amino acids: CASSPGGGLKGETQYF. V usage is TRBV19 and J usage is TRBJ2-5; a possible D gene is TRBD2 (5 bases). V was clipped by 6 bases and J by 5 bases, with 22 bases between them. CDR3 length: 16 amino acids. Germline CDR1 and CDR2: LNHDA and SQIVND (reference sequence).

The chain combines TRBV5-1 with TRBJ2-5, with TRBD1 matching over 8 bases. The CDR3 covers 14 residues. CDR1 is SGHRS, CDR2 YFSETQ, per germline. Losses at the gene ends were 3 bases for V and 3 bases for J; bases not matched to a gene: 4. CDR3 bases: TGCGCCAGCAGCTGGGCGACAGGGGAAGAGACCCAGTACTTC. This gives the protein CASSWATGEETQYF.

In its sample, this clone was seen a few times. CDR3 sequence: CASRSGGVGYTF. The CDR3 DNA is TGTGCCAGCAGGTCAGGGGGCGTCGGCTACACCTTC. The chain uses TRBV7-2 and TRBJ1-2; 8 nucleotides match TRBD1. V trimming: 6 bases; J trimming: 8 bases; junction bases outside the gene matches: 5. The CDR3 covers 12 residues. Germline CDR1 is SGHTA and CDR2 is FQGNSA.

The chain links TRBV4-1 to TRBJ2-7; TRBD2 matches at 12 bases. CDR3 length: 16 residues. The trim removed 3 bases at V and 0 bases at J, leaving 3 bases unmatched. Germline values: CDR1 MGHRA, CDR2 YSYEKL. For the CDR3, the DNA is TGCGCCAGCAGCCACCGGACTAGCGGGGACTCCTACGAGCAGTACTTC. This codes for CASSHRTSGDSYEQYF.